This is a list of T cell receptor beta chains from one sample in a study of blood T cell repertoires in COVID-19. Profiling relied on immunoSEQ multiplex PCR, and the TCRdb table lists in-frame clones only, not all of them. In the table there are 30,000 to 35,000 clones, approximately 81% of which are singletons. Input material: peripheral blood. Receptors were obtained from an older man with COVID-19, enrolled during active disease. Both conserved end residues are part of each CDR3. The order of the fields is J gene, clone size, V gene, D gene, CDR3 DNA, CDR3 protein. A D gene is named only where the DNA matches it firmly. For some rows the clone size is stated as once, few or many, or as a class when expanded; others skip it.

>TRBJ2-7|once|TRBV25-1|TRBD2
TGTGCCAGCAGTGACCCCGGACTAGCGGGAGCCGAGCAGTACTTC
CASSDPGLAGAEQYF
>TRBJ2-1|.|TRBV5-4|.
TGTGCCAGCAGCTCTACAGACAATGAGCAGTTCTTC
CASSSTDNEQFF
>TRBJ2-5|.|TRBV19|TRBD2
TGTGCCAGTAGTATCGGACTAGCGGGAGTCGGGGAGACCCAGTACTTC
CASSIGLAGVGETQYF
>TRBJ2-1|.|TRBV28|TRBD2
TGTGCCAGCAGGAGCGGGATTGAGCAGTTCTTC
CASRSGIEQFF
>TRBJ1-2|.|TRBV6-5|TRBD1
TGTGCCAGCAACGAGAAAGGACAGGCGGGTGGCTACACCTTC
CASNEKGQAGGYTF
>TRBJ2-7|once|TRBV7-9|.
TGTGCCAGCAGCTTATGGGATCTCTGGAGGGTAGGGACGGGCTACGAGCAGTACTTC
CASSLWDLWRVGTGYEQYF
>TRBJ1-6|.|TRBV9|TRBD1
TGTGCCAGCAGCGGGGGACAGTCCTCCTATAATTCACCCCTCCACTTT
CASSGGQSSYNSPLHF
>TRBJ2-3|.|TRBV5-1|TRBD2
TGCGCCAGCAGCTTTGGCGGGAGGGCCTACACAGATACGCAGTATTTT
CASSFGGRAYTDTQYF
>TRBJ2-1|.|TRBV29-1|TRBD2
TGCAGCGGGAATCTAGCGGGGGGGTACAATGAGCAGTTCTTC
CSGNLAGGYNEQFF
>TRBJ1-5|.|TRBV2|.
TGTGCCAGCAGTGAACAGGTGGTTCGCAATCAGCCCCAGCATTTT
CASSEQVVRNQPQHF
>TRBJ2-2|.|TRBV6-5|.
TGTGCCAGCAGTTACTCGCGAGGCCCCGGGGAGCTGTTTTTT
CASSYSRGPGELFF
>TRBJ2-7|.|TRBV19|.
TGTGCCAGTAGTCTTGGGGAGTTCTACGAGCAGTACTTC
CASSLGEFYEQYF
>TRBJ2-5|.|TRBV18|.
TGTGCCAGCTCACGGACCCCTACAGGACAAGAGACCCAGTACTTC
CASSRTPTGQETQYF
>TRBJ2-3|.|TRBV24-1|.
TGTGCCACCAGTTCGGTGCCGACTAGTAGCGCAGATACGCAGTATTTT
CATSSVPTSSADTQYF
>TRBJ1-1|once|TRBV10-3|.
TGTGCCATCAGTTTACAGGGAATGAACACTGAAGCTTTCTTT
CAISLQGMNTEAFF
>TRBJ2-5|.|TRBV5-1|.
TGCGCCAGCAGCTTAGGGGTCCCAGAGACCCAGTACTTC
CASSLGVPETQYF
>TRBJ2-7|.|TRBV11-3|TRBD2
TGTGCCAGCAGCTTAGGGACTAGCGCTACCTACGAGCAGTACTTC
CASSLGTSATYEQYF
>TRBJ2-7|.|TRBV14|TRBD2
TGTGCCAGCAGCCAAGTTGTGACTAGCCGCTACGAGCAGTACTTC
CASSQVVTSRYEQYF
>TRBJ2-3|.|TRBV24-1|TRBD2
TGTGCCACCAGTGATCGGACTAGCGGGGCCTCCGGAGATACGCAGTATTTT
CATSDRTSGASGDTQYF
>TRBJ2-1|.|TRBV28|.
TGTGCCAGCAGTCCCCTCAGCTCCTACAATGAGCAGTTCTTC
CASSPLSSYNEQFF
>TRBJ1-4|few|TRBV5-1|.
TGCGCCAGCAGCTTGGCCACGGGGGGTAATGAAAAACTGTTTTTT
CASSLATGGNEKLFF
>TRBJ2-7|.|TRBV6-5|TRBD2
TGTGCCAGCAGTAGGGAAGCGGGAGGGCTCTACGAGCAGTACTTC
CASSREAGGLYEQYF
>TRBJ1-4|.|TRBV27|.
TGTGCCAGCAGCAGGTTCCCTGCAACTAATGAAAAACTGTTTTTT
CASSRFPATNEKLFF
>TRBJ1-6|.|TRBV6-6|.
TGTGCCAGCAGTTACGGGAGGGGGGTCGAAGGGTCACCCCTCCACTTT
CASSYGRGVEGSPLHF
>TRBJ2-2|.|TRBV3-1/TRBV3-2|TRBD2
TGTGCCAGCAGCCAAGGGGGACTAGCCGGGGAGCTGTTTTTT
CASSQGGLAGELFF
>TRBJ2-7|medium-sized|TRBV18|.
TGTGCCAGCTCACCCGGGGTAGGATCCTACGAGCAGTACTTC
CASSPGVGSYEQYF
>TRBJ1-5|.|TRBV2|TRBD1
TGTGCCAGCAGCGCAACAGGGGGCGTCCAGCCCCAGCATTTT
CASSATGGVQPQHF
>TRBJ1-6|.|TRBV15|.
TGTGCCACCAGCAGATCACCACAGGGCTACTCCTATAATTCACCCCTCCACTTT
CATSRSPQGYSYNSPLHF
>TRBJ1-4|.|TRBV15|TRBD1
TGTGCCACCAGCAAAGGACAGGGGAGTTATGAAAAACTGTTTTTT
CATSKGQGSYEKLFF
>TRBJ2-7|.|TRBV5-1|TRBD1
TGCGCCAGCAGGTTTACAGGGGGCTTGGGCGAGCAGTACTTC
CASRFTGGLGEQYF
>TRBJ2-1|.|TRBV10-3|.
TGTGCCATCAGTCCTGACAATGAGCAGTTCTTC
CAISPDNEQFF
>TRBJ1-5|once|TRBV24-1|.
TGTGCCACCAGTGGAGGGAGCAATCAGCCCCAGCATTTT
CATSGGSNQPQHF
>TRBJ2-7|few|TRBV6-5|TRBD1
TGTGCCAGCAGTTACCAACAGGGGGTTAGCTACGAGCAGTACTTC
CASSYQQGVSYEQYF
>TRBJ1-6|few|TRBV3-1/TRBV3-2|TRBD1
TGTGCCAGCAGCCAAAACACAGGGGGATCACCCCTCCACTTT
CASSQNTGGSPLHF
>TRBJ2-7|once|TRBV5-5|.
TGTGCCAGCAGCGCAGGGTATGGCTACGAGCAGTACTTC
CASSAGYGYEQYF
>TRBJ1-2|once|TRBV9|.
TGTGCCAGCAGCCCCAGTCGGGGGGCATCTGGCTATGGCTACACCTTC
CASSPSRGASGYGYTF
>TRBJ1-5|once|TRBV7-8|.
TGTGCCAGCAGCTTAGTGGGAGTTAGCAATCAGCCCCAGCATTTT
CASSLVGVSNQPQHF
>TRBJ1-2|.|TRBV19|.
TGTGCCAGTAGTACAGGGGAATATGGCTACACCTTC
CASSTGEYGYTF
>TRBJ2-7|.|TRBV5-4|TRBD2
TGTGCCAGCAGCTTGTTCACTAGCGGACCCTACGAGCAGTACTTC
CASSLFTSGPYEQYF
>TRBJ2-1|.|TRBV4-2|TRBD2
TGTGCCAGCAGCCAAAAGGCGGGACTAGCGGGAGATGTCTCCTACAATGAGCAGTTCTTC
CASSQKAGLAGDVSYNEQFF
>TRBJ2-2|.|TRBV7-3|.
TGTGCCAGCAGCTCCGGGGGGACACACACCGGGGAGCTGTTTTTT
CASSSGGTHTGELFF
>TRBJ1-1|.|TRBV3-1/TRBV3-2|.
TGTGCCAGCAGCTTTAGCCGAATGAACACTGAAGCTTTCTTT
CASSFSRMNTEAFF
>TRBJ1-6|.|TRBV9|TRBD1
TGTGCCAGCAGCATTAGCGGGACAGGGGTTTCACCCCTCCACTTT
CASSISGTGVSPLHF
>TRBJ1-5|.|TRBV7-7|TRBD1
TGTGCTAGCAGCTTAGGACAGGGTCAGCCCCAGCATTTT
CASSLGQGQPQHF
>TRBJ1-5|.|TRBV27|TRBD1
TGTGCCAGCAGCCCACGGCAGGGGGGCAATCAGCCCCAGCATTTT
CASSPRQGGNQPQHF
>TRBJ2-5|.|TRBV7-6|TRBD2
TGTGCCAGCAGCTTAGAGGCTAGCGGGAGGCTAGAGACCCAGTACTTC
CASSLEASGRLETQYF
>TRBJ2-5|.|TRBV5-1|TRBD1
TGCGCCAGCAGCTTGCCCCTGGGACAGGGAATTGAGACCCAGTACTTC
CASSLPLGQGIETQYF
>TRBJ2-3|.|TRBV5-6|TRBD2
TGTGCCAGCAGCTGGGGTACGTGGGTAGCGGGAGGCGGCGATACGCAGTATTTT
CASSWGTWVAGGGDTQYF
>TRBJ1-2|.|TRBV2|TRBD1
TGTGCCAGCAGGGACAGGGGCCATGGCTACACCTTC
CASRDRGHGYTF